Below, one TCR beta chain is given with its context. Its target is not known. The data derive from a study of cytomegalovirus exposure and HLA in healthy donors. Study-wide context: Earlier results showed 117 million unique TCR beta sequences derived from roughly 180 million T cells.

Primers for the PCR totalled 60 Vbeta and 13 Jbeta. Sequencing used immunoSEQ multiplex PCR; TCRdb keeps in-frame clones, though not all of them. The sample consists of about 130,000 clones, roughly 88% of them appearing once. Regarding the study as a whole: TCR beta chains associated with HLA were, in a later analysis, more clonally expanded than equally common others. As a later analysis showed, a missense DCLRE1C variant was linked to trimming of TCR beta V- and J-genes. Follow-up analysis found HLA locus-dependent TCR association rates, highest for DRB1 and lowest for HLA-C.

The germline V gene encodes CDR1 MNHNS and CDR2 SASEGT. The CDR3 is made up of 13 amino acids. V was cut by 5 bases and J by 7 bases, with 12 bases left in between. The specimen sequenced was PBMCs. The gene calls are TRBV6-1 and TRBJ2-1, with a weak D call TRBD2 (5 bases). The TCR sequence derives from a woman aged 18-29 years in good health and CMV-seropositive. In DNA, the CDR3 is TGTGCCAGCAGTCCGGCTACGGGGAATGAGCAGTTCTTC. This gives the protein CASSPATGNEQFF.